The rows below give T cell receptor beta chains drawn from one sample of a study of blood T cell repertoires in COVID-19. Libraries were prepared by immunoSEQ multiplex PCR; TCRdb keeps only in-frame clonotypes and omits some of them. The sample includes approximately 70,000 clones, more than 85% of them seen just once. Input material: peripheral blood. The receptors here all came from a woman aged 60-75 years with active COVID-19. Both conserved end residues are part of each CDR3. The order of the fields is CDR3 DNA, CDR3 protein, D gene, clone size, V gene, J gene. The D gene is left open where the match is weak. The size field is filled for only some rows; it gives once, few, many or a size class.

TGTGCCAGCAGCTTGGTATCCGGGACAGGGGGCCTCGGCTACACCTTC	CASSLVSGTGGLGYTF	TRBD1	-	TRBV5-6	TRBJ1-2
TGCAGTGCTAGTATCCCCGTTAAAGCTTTCTTT	CSASIPVKAFF	-	once	TRBV20-1	TRBJ1-1
TGTGCCAGCAGCTCCCGACGGGGGGAGGGCCAGGATGAGCAGTTCTTC	CASSSRRGEGQDEQFF	TRBD2	-	TRBV11-3	TRBJ2-1
TGTGCCAGCAGCTTAGCGGGTCAGGGGGTGACTTTTGGCTACACCTTC	CASSLAGQGVTFGYTF	TRBD1	few	TRBV7-2	TRBJ1-2
TGTGCCAGCAGTTTTGGGACAGACAACTACGAGCAGTACTTC	CASSFGTDNYEQYF	TRBD1	-	TRBV27	TRBJ2-7
TGTGCCACCAGCAGAGCGCTAGCGGGAGTTGTTGAGCAGTTCTTC	CATSRALAGVVEQFF	TRBD2	-	TRBV15	TRBJ2-1
TGTGCCAGCAAAGCCGGGAGGCAAGAGACCCAGTACTTC	CASKAGRQETQYF	TRBD2	-	TRBV5-4	TRBJ2-5
TGTGCCACCAGTGCCTGGACAGGGGATGGCGGGGAGCTGTTTTTT	CATSAWTGDGGELFF	TRBD1	-	TRBV24-1	TRBJ2-2
TGCGCCAGCAGCTTGGGCACAGGGAAAAATTCACCCCTCCACTTT	CASSLGTGKNSPLHF	-	-	TRBV5-1	TRBJ1-6
TGTGCCAGCAGCAGAGGACAGCTCACAGATACGCAGTATTTT	CASSRGQLTDTQYF	-	-	TRBV9	TRBJ2-3
TGTGCCAGTAGTGCCCAGGGGGTCGGGGCCCAGTACTTC	CASSAQGVGAQYF	TRBD1	once	TRBV19	TRBJ2-5
TGTGCCAGCAGTCGAATACTAGCGGGAGAATCAGATACGCAGTATTTT	CASSRILAGESDTQYF	TRBD2	-	TRBV6-6	TRBJ2-3
TGTGCCAGCAGCTTGCCCGGGACAGCTTATGGCTACACCTTC	CASSLPGTAYGYTF	TRBD1	-	TRBV7-2	TRBJ1-2
TGTGCCAGCAGTATTCGGGAAGTCATCATGAACACTGAAGCTTTCTTT	CASSIREVIMNTEAFF	-	-	TRBV28	TRBJ1-1
TGTGCCTGGACACGCAAGCTCAGGGGGGTCACTAATGAAAAACTGTTTTTT	CAWTRKLRGVTNEKLFF	TRBD1	-	TRBV30	TRBJ1-4
TGTGCCAGCTCACCACCGCAAGCTGTATTGAACACCGGGGAGCTGTTTTTT	CASSPPQAVLNTGELFF	-	once	TRBV18	TRBJ2-2
TGTGCCAGCAGTCGGACTAGCGGGAGGGCTTACCCCTACGAGCAGTACTTC	CASSRTSGRAYPYEQYF	TRBD2	-	TRBV7-2	TRBJ2-7
TGTGCCAGCAGCTTGGTGGCAGGGATAGACACCATATATTTT	CASSLVAGIDTIYF	-	-	TRBV5-6	TRBJ1-3
TGTGCCAGCACCGGAAGACTTTCGGCAGATACGCAGTATTTT	CASTGRLSADTQYF	-	-	TRBV7-8	TRBJ2-3
TGTGCCAGCAGTTCGGGAACGCCGGGACAGGGGGCGCGGTACGGTGGCTACACCTTC	CASSSGTPGQGARYGGYTF	TRBD1	once	TRBV28	TRBJ1-2
TGCGCCAGCAGTCAAGAATCCGACAGGCCAGGCTACACCTTC	CASSQESDRPGYTF	-	-	TRBV23-1	TRBJ1-2
TGTGCCACCAGCAGAGGGAGAGTGCAGGGCCAAAACTATGGCTACACCTTC	CATSRGRVQGQNYGYTF	-	-	TRBV15	TRBJ1-2
TGCGCCAGCAGCTGGGGGGACAGGGCAGGGCAGCCCCAGCATTTT	CASSWGDRAGQPQHF	TRBD1	-	TRBV5-1	TRBJ1-5
TGCGCCAGCAGCCGAGGGGGGACTAGCGGGATCCCTGAGCAGTTCTTC	CASSRGGTSGIPEQFF	TRBD2	-	TRBV4-1	TRBJ2-1
TGTGCCAGCAGCTTAGGGCGGGAGGGCGCCAGCCGATACAATGAGCAGTTCTTC	CASSLGREGASRYNEQFF	TRBD2	-	TRBV7-2	TRBJ2-1
TGTGCCAGCAGCTTAGGCGGCGGGGGGCAGTTCTTC	CASSLGGGGQFF	TRBD2	-	TRBV7-9	TRBJ2-1
TGCAGTGCTAGAGTCCAGAACGAGCAGTACTTC	CSARVQNEQYF	-	-	TRBV20-1	TRBJ2-7
TGCGCCAGCATTCGGACTCTAGGGGATACGCAGTATTTT	CASIRTLGDTQYF	-	-	TRBV10-2	TRBJ2-3
TGTGCCAGCAGCTTACGGACGGGAGACACAGATACGCAGTATTTT	CASSLRTGDTDTQYF	-	-	TRBV5-4	TRBJ2-3
TGTGCCAGCAGTTTATGGCAGCTAAATACAGGGCAGCCCCAGCATTTT	CASSLWQLNTGQPQHF	-	-	TRBV6-6	TRBJ1-5
TGTGCCAGCAGCCCAACAGGGGCCGAAGCTTTCTTT	CASSPTGAEAFF	TRBD1	once	TRBV12-3/TRBV12-4	TRBJ1-1
TGTGCCAGCAGTGAAATAATGGGCAGCTTCAATCAGCCCCAGCATTTT	CASSEIMGSFNQPQHF	-	-	TRBV6-1	TRBJ1-5
TGTGCCAGCAGTTGGTGGGGAGGGGCAGAGTCCAAAAACATTCAGTACTTC	CASSWWGGAESKNIQYF	TRBD2	-	TRBV28	TRBJ2-4
TGTGCCAGCAGACGGGAGGGCAGATGGACTGAAGCTTTCTTT	CASRREGRWTEAFF	-	-	TRBV11-2	TRBJ1-1
TGTGCCAGCAGACCCCCGGTTATAGCGGGGCCCTACAATGAGCAGTTCTTC	CASRPPVIAGPYNEQFF	TRBD2	-	TRBV7-9	TRBJ2-1
TGCGCCAGCAGCTTGGTGGGACAGGATCGTTCACCCCTCCACTTT	CASSLVGQDRSPLHF	TRBD1	-	TRBV5-1	TRBJ1-6
TGTGCCAGTAGTATAGTCCGGGACAGTAGAGGCAATCAGCCCCAGCATTTT	CASSIVRDSRGNQPQHF	TRBD1	-	TRBV19	TRBJ1-5
TGTGCCAGCAGCTTACAGGGGGCCTACGAGCAGTACTTC	CASSLQGAYEQYF	TRBD1	-	TRBV13	TRBJ2-7
TGTGCCAGTAGTTTCTATTCCGGGACAGCGAGCAATCAGCCCCAGCATTTT	CASSFYSGTASNQPQHF	TRBD1	-	TRBV19	TRBJ1-5
TGTGCCAGCAGTTTGGCGGGGGTGGGGGTCGAGCAGTACTTC	CASSLAGVGVEQYF	TRBD2	-	TRBV27	TRBJ2-7
TGTGCCAGCAGTACCAGGGGCGAGGCGTACCAGCCCCAGCATTTT	CASSTRGEAYQPQHF	-	-	TRBV27	TRBJ1-5
TGTGCCAGCAGTCCCGCCTTGGGAGGTGAGAACACCATATATTTT	CASSPALGGENTIYF	-	-	TRBV6-5	TRBJ1-3
TGCGCCAGCAGCTTGGGGGCCTTGGATTCACCCCTCCACTTT	CASSLGALDSPLHF	-	-	TRBV5-1	TRBJ1-6
TGTGCCAGCAGCTTAACCCGACAGGGGACCCACGAGCAGTACTTC	CASSLTRQGTHEQYF	TRBD1	-	TRBV7-2	TRBJ2-7
TGTGCCAGTAACCTCCGGAGACGGGACTATGGCTACACCTTC	CASNLRRRDYGYTF	-	few	TRBV19	TRBJ1-2
TGCGCCAGCAGCGACGGACAGGGTCGAGAGACCCAGTACTTC	CASSDGQGRETQYF	TRBD1	-	TRBV5-1	TRBJ2-5
TGTGCCAGCAGTCGCCCGACAATGAACACTGAAGCTTTCTTT	CASSRPTMNTEAFF	-	-	TRBV6-5	TRBJ1-1
TGCGCCAGCAGCTGGGGGACAGGGGCGGGCACTGAAGCTTTCTTT	CASSWGTGAGTEAFF	TRBD1	-	TRBV5-1	TRBJ1-1
TGTGCCAGCAGTGCCTCCGGGACTTACAATGAGCAGTTCTTC	CASSASGTYNEQFF	-	-	TRBV28	TRBJ2-1
TGTGCCACCTCCCCCGGGACCGGGACAGGGCTTGGGGCCAACGTCCTGACTTTC	CATSPGTGTGLGANVLTF	TRBD1	-	TRBV19	TRBJ2-6
TGCGCCAGCAGCTTCAGAACTAGCGGGAGGGCAGCCACAGATACGCAGTATTTT	CASSFRTSGRAATDTQYF	TRBD2	-	TRBV5-1	TRBJ2-3
TGCGCCAGCAGCTCGCCCCCGGGACTAGCGAACTCGGGGCAGTACTTC	CASSSPPGLANSGQYF	TRBD2	-	TRBV5-1	TRBJ2-7
TGTGCCAGCAGCTTAAACTTAGGGACAGGGGGCGCGGGACAGCCCCAGCATTTT	CASSLNLGTGGAGQPQHF	TRBD1	-	TRBV5-6	TRBJ1-5
TGTGCCAGCAGTTTAGGAGCGGGAGGGGTTGATACGCAGTATTTT	CASSLGAGGVDTQYF	TRBD2	-	TRBV27	TRBJ2-3